Sequencing of this TCR beta chain was carried out in a study of shared clonotypes between healthy human individuals. For the study at large: CD4 naive cells filled three plates per donor, CD4 memory three, CD8 naive two and CD8 memory one.

Study conclusions and caveats: It was observed that approximately 5% of naive CD4 clonotypes were shared across several donors.

All donors qualified as healthy HIV-negative adults and had experienced no recent acute infections or vaccinations. Caucasian adults living in Nashville, Tennessee, provided all samples. Measured with immunoSEQ multiplex PCR; TCRdb has only the in-frame clones, and not every one. Here the sample spans 2 million to 2.5 million clones, 93% being singletons. A word on this clone: The antigen is not known.

The clonotype comes from a man aged 18-30 years in good health. Some clones in this sample may be carry-over from other donors' samples. The material sequenced was naive CD4+ T cells from PBMCs. Subset described: CD45RA+ positively selected.

Written as DNA, the CDR3 is TGTGCCAGCAGGCCAGGGTTGTATCAGCCCCAGCATTTT. As protein: CASRPGLYQPQHF. This chain uses TRBV28 with TRBJ1-5, with D perhaps matching TRBD1 (5 bases). The CDR3 runs to 13 residues. Trimming pared 6 bases from V and 5 bases from J, leaving 11 bases between. The germline CDR1 and CDR2 sequences are MDHEN and SYDVKM.